The 32 T cell receptor beta chains presented below share a single source sample, sequenced in a study of T-cell reconstitution after alpha-beta-depleted transplantation in children. TCRbeta library preparation incorporated unique molecular identifiers. TCRdb analysed the PCR reads with MiXCR anew, one entry per CDR3 protein. The sample contains tens of thousands of distinct CDR3 sequences, approximately 5% of which appear only once. The sequences come from PBMCs, mostly from graft donor cells, collected 180 days after TCRalphabeta/CD19-depleted stem cell transplant. These receptors came from a boy in the first two years of life who had a stem cell transplant for acute myeloid leukemia, so the T cells may come from the graft donor.

With respect to this clonotype: With a much larger clone just one base away, this may be a read error. The chain recombines TRBV30 with TRBJ1-1; D may be TRBD1 (5 bases). Germline loops: CDR1 GTSNPN, CDR2 SVGIG (reference sequence). V gave up 3 bases and J gave up 5 bases, with 16 bases separating them. There are 14 residues in the CDR3. CDR3 bases: TGTGCCTGGAGAAATTCGACAGCGATTACTGAAGCTTTCTTT. It translates to CAWRNSTAITEAFF. The full variable domain, its missing parts supplied by reference TRBV30 and TRBJ1-1, is SQTIHQWPATLVQPVGSPLSLECTVEGTSNPNLYWYRQAAGRGLQLLFYSVGIGQISSEVPQNLSASRPQDRQFILSSKKLLLSDSGFYLCAWRNSTAITEAFFGQGTRLTVV.

The chain combines TRBV3-1 with TRBJ2-1; 10 positions match TRBD2. Trimming cost V 5 bases and J 9 bases; bases outside gene matches: 10. CDR1 and CDR2 from the germline V gene are LGHDT and YNNKEL (reference sequence). The CDR3 consists of 15 residues. CDR3 residues: CASSKRAGGHREQFF. The CDR3 coding sequence is TGTGCCAGCAGCAAGCGAGCGGGGGGGCATCGTGAGCAGTTCTTC.

This clonotype showed up many times. The chain employs TRBV18 and TRBJ2-3; D unresolved. Trimming cost V 3 bases and J 4 bases, with 8 bases left between them. Germline CDR1 is KGHSH and CDR2 is LQKENI. The CDR3 runs to 13 residues. The CDR3 here is CASSPSPSDTQYF. In DNA, the CDR3 is TGTGCCAGCTCACCTTCCCCTTCAGATACGCAGTATTTT.

This clonotype was picked up many times. The chain uses TRBV20-1 and TRBJ2-3; D is ambiguous. CDR3 length equals 17 residues. V lost 0 bases and J 3 bases, leaving 19 bases between the germline ends. Per the germline V gene, CDR1 is DFQATT and CDR2 is SNEGSKA (reference sequence). As DNA, the CDR3 is TGCAGTGCTAGAGATCTTGGTGCCAGCCCTGGGACAGATACGCAGTATTTT. The encoded protein is CSARDLGASPGTDTQYF.

Many counts were recorded for this clonotype. This CDR3 reads CSARNGGTLDTQYF. The DNA of the CDR3 is TGCAGTGCTAGAAACGGGGGAACCTTAGATACGCAGTATTTT. The chain carries TRBV20-1 and TRBJ2-3; weak D call: TRBD2 (6 bases). The germline V gene has CDR1 DFQATT and CDR2 SNEGSKA (reference sequence). Deletions cut 2 bases from V and 5 bases from J, with 14 bases between. The CDR3 totals 14 residues.

This clonotype was detected ten times or more. The chain has TRBV6-1 and TRBJ2-1, with D perhaps TRBD1 (7 bases). Trimming took off 2 bases at V and 4 bases at J, with 12 bases between the two ends. Germline-derived CDR1 and CDR2 are MNHNS and SASEGT. This CDR3 has 15 amino acids. The CDR3 sequence: CASSEWEDRYNEQFF. The CDR3 nucleotides are TGTGCCAGCAGTGAATGGGAGGACAGGTACAATGAGCAGTTCTTC.

This clonotype was seen ten or more times. The rearrangement joins TRBV4-2 to TRBJ1-1, with D possibly being TRBD1 (5 bases). Germline values: CDR1 LGHNA, CDR2 YNFKEQ. Trimming took 3 bases from V and 9 from J, leaving 11 bases between them. CDR3 length: 12 amino acids. The CDR3 reads CASSHPGYQAFF. The CDR3, as DNA: TGTGCCAGCAGCCACCCAGGGTATCAAGCTTTCTTT.

Ten or more counts support this clonotype. CDR3 region: CASSLSRGLGEAFF. The CDR3 DNA reads as TGTGCCAGCAGTTTAAGCAGGGGGCTCGGTGAAGCTTTCTTT. The chain recombines TRBV12-3 or TRBV12-4 with TRBJ1-1; 8 nucleotides align to TRBD1. The CDR3 has 14 amino acids. V dropped 2 bases and J dropped 7; count of bases not matched to a gene: 6.

In its sample, this clonotype was seen many times. The rearrangement links TRBV29-1 to TRBJ2-5; D not certain. Deletions cut 3 bases from V and 5 bases from J, with 4 bases between. CDR1 and CDR2 (germline): SQVTM, ANQGSEA. CDR3 length equals 10 residues. The CDR3 sequence is CSVDLETQYF. The CDR3 coding sequence is TGCAGCGTTGATTTGGAGACCCAGTACTTC.

This clonotype was seen repeatedly, ten times or more. The chain is built from TRBV7-8 and TRBJ2-7; D is undetermined. Germline V CDR1 and CDR2: SGHVS, FQNEAQ. Trimming removed 1 base at V and 4 bases at J, with 5 bases between. CDR3 size: 12 residues. CDR3 nucleotide sequence: TGTGCCAGCAGCTTAGTCGGGTACGAGCAGTACGTC. Amino acids: CASSLVGYEQYV.

Many counts were recorded for this clonotype. CDR3: CSARGPGAMGNSPLHF. The CDR3 DNA reads TGCAGTGCTAGAGGCCCCGGGGCTATGGGTAATTCACCCCTCCACTTT. V is TRBV20-1 and J is TRBJ1-6; the D gene is possibly TRBD1 (5 bases). The germline V and J ends were trimmed by 1 base and 6 bases, with 16 bases remaining between them. The CDR3 length is 16 residues. In germline, CDR1 is DFQATT, CDR2 SNEGSKA (reference sequence).

This clonotype was detected many times. This chain connects TRBV18 to TRBJ2-1; D remains unclear. This CDR3 has 17 amino acids. The V end was cut by 0 bases, the J end by 0 bases, with 12 bases between. Germline V gene lookup returns CDR1 KGHSH and CDR2 LQKENI. CDR3 loop: CASSPPIWKSSYNEQFF. The CDR3 DNA is TGTGCCAGCTCACCACCGATTTGGAAGAGCTCCTACAATGAGCAGTTCTTC.

This clonotype was counted only a few times. The chain has TRBV7-2 and TRBJ2-7; D is ambiguous. Germline V lookup: CDR1 SGHTA, CDR2 FQGNSA. This CDR3 spans 14 amino acids. The ends were cut back, 5 bases at V and 1 base at J, with 12 bases in the middle. In DNA form, the CDR3 reads TGTGCCAGCAGCACCCGGACCTTGTCCTACGAGCAGTACTTC. This codes for CASSTRTLSYEQYF.

This clonotype was seen repeatedly, ten times or more. The V call is TRBV12-3 or TRBV12-4, the J call TRBJ2-5; no clear D gene. The CDR3 covers 13 residues. The V end lost 4 bases, the J end lost 4 bases, and 10 bases lay between the germline ends. CDR3 loop: CASSSSYGETQYF. The DNA for the CDR3 is TGTGCCAGCAGTTCGTCGTATGGAGAGACCCAGTACTTC.

This clonotype was counted many times. This chain joins TRBV12-3 or TRBV12-4 and TRBJ2-4; D is undetermined. The V and J ends lost 4 bases and 0 bases respectively, with 16 bases between them. This CDR3 has 17 residues. The CDR3 DNA is TGTGCCAGCAGTTCCCGGGCCTTCAGTTTAGCCAAAAACATTCAGTACTTC. It specifies CASSSRAFSLAKNIQYF.

This clonotype was counted at least ten times. This rearrangement joins TRBV10-3 to TRBJ1-4; the D is unclear. This CDR3 region has 13 residues. Deletions cut 3 bases from V and 5 bases from J, with 7 bases between. Germline assignment: CDR1 ENHRY and CDR2 SYGVKD. The DNA for the CDR3 is TGTGCCATCAGTGACAGGTCAAATGAAAAACTGTTTTTT. Its protein is CAISDRSNEKLFF.

This clonotype showed up many times. The chain is built from TRBV10-3 and TRBJ2-5; D gene unclear. Trimming took off 4 bases at V and 1 base at J, with 7 bases between the two ends. The CDR3 spans 13 residues. Germline-derived CDR1 and CDR2 are ENHRY and SYGVKD. Written as DNA, the CDR3 is TGTGCCATCAGTGTTCACACCCAAGAGACCCAGTACTTC. Translation: CAISVHTQETQYF.

Many counts were recorded for this clonotype. The rearrangement uses TRBV7-2 and TRBJ2-7; a possible D gene is TRBD2 (6 bases). CDR1 and CDR2 from the germline V gene are SGHTA and FQGNSA. The germline V and J ends were trimmed by 5 bases and 1 base, with 12 bases remaining between them. This CDR3 has 14 amino acids. CDR3: CASSPREISYEQYF. In DNA, the CDR3 is TGTGCCAGCAGCCCCCGGGAGATTTCCTACGAGCAGTACTTC.

This clonotype was counted many times. The gene calls are TRBV3-1 and TRBJ1-6, with a possible D match to TRBD1 (5 bases). CDR1 is LGHDT, CDR2 YNNKEL, per germline (reference sequence). Trimming removed 4 bases at V and 7 bases at J, with 17 bases between. The CDR3 runs 16 residues. CDR3 amino acids: CASSPGRGKRNSPLHF. CDR3 DNA sequence: TGTGCCAGCAGCCCCGGGCGGGGGAAAAGAAATTCACCCCTCCACTTT.

Ten or more counts support this clonotype. V and J are TRBV7-2 and TRBJ2-2, with D unclear. V was shortened by 5 bases and J by 5 bases, with 9 bases between the two germline ends. CDR1 SGHTA and CDR2 FQGNSA come from the germline V gene. This CDR3 has 13 residues. This chain's CDR3 is CASSPLGTGELFF. The CDR3, as DNA: TGTGCCAGCAGCCCACTTGGGACCGGGGAGCTGTTTTTT.

This clonotype was counted ten times or more. V is TRBV28 and J is TRBJ1-5, with 7 bases fitting TRBD1. Germline loops: CDR1 MDHEN, CDR2 SYDVKM. The length of the CDR3 is 16 residues. J gave up 6 bases and V 5 bases, and 13 bases lay outside the gene matches. CDR3 in amino acids: CASSRKPGQRRQPQHF. DNA of the CDR3: TGTGCCAGCAGTCGCAAGCCGGGACAGCGTCGTCAGCCCCAGCATTTT. The full variable domain, in which reference TRBV28 and TRBJ1-5 provide the parts outside the CDR3, is DVKVTQSSRYLVKRTGEKVFLECVQDMDHENMFWYRQDPGLGLRLIYFSYDVKMKEKGDIPEGYSVSREKKERFSLILESASTNQTSMYLCASSRKPGQRRQPQHFGDGTRLSIL.

In this sample, this clonotype turned up many times. The rearrangement uses TRBV20-1 and TRBJ2-3; the D gene is possibly TRBD2 (5 bases). V was trimmed by 2 bases and J by 5 bases, leaving 11 bases between them. CDR1 is DFQATT and CDR2 is SNEGSKA in the germline V gene (reference sequence). The CDR3 loop spans 13 amino acids. CDR3 DNA sequence: TGCAGTGCTAGACTGGACGGGAAAGATACGCAGTATTTT. This sequence encodes CSARLDGKDTQYF.

This clonotype was seen ten or more times. The V and J genes are TRBV20-1 and TRBJ2-7; TRBD1 matches 11 bases. This CDR3 has 14 amino acids. Looked up from germline, CDR1 is DFQATT and CDR2 is SNEGSKA (reference sequence). V gave up 6 bases and J gave up 5 bases; unmatched junction bases: 9. CDR3 region: CSARKGTGGNEQYF. The CDR3 region has the DNA TGCAGTGCCCGAAAGGGGACAGGGGGGAACGAGCAGTACTTC.

The sample holds many counts of this clonotype. V and J are TRBV4-1 and TRBJ2-7, with 10 bases lining up with TRBD1. The CDR3 is 14 amino acids. Germline CDR1 and CDR2: MGHRA and YSYEKL. With V trimmed by 1 base and J by 4 bases, 1 base remained unmatched. CDR3 residues: CASSQGDRGYEQYV. Here the CDR3 DNA reads TGCGCCAGCAGCCAAGGGGACAGGGGATACGAGCAGTACGTC.

This clonotype was seen many times. The chain uses TRBV5-1 and TRBJ2-3, with 15 bases lining up with TRBD2. The CDR3 length is 18 residues. J gave up 1 base and V 2 bases, and 5 bases lay outside the gene matches. Germline V CDR1 and CDR2: SGHRS, YFSETQ. This chain's CDR3 is CASSLGLAGGPGTDTQYF. In DNA form, the CDR3 reads TGCGCCAGCAGCTTAGGACTAGCGGGGGGGCCGGGCACAGATACGCAGTATTTT.

This clonotype has at least ten counts. The genes are TRBV29-1 and TRBJ1-1; tentatively, D is TRBD1 (6 bases). The V end lost 4 bases, the J end lost 1 base, and 13 bases lay between the germline ends. This CDR3 comprises 14 residues. Germline V gene data show CDR1 as SQVTM and CDR2 as ANQGSEA. CDR3 nucleotide sequence: TGCAGCGTTGTGGGGGGGCAAGCGAACACTGAAGCTTTCTTT. It specifies CSVVGGQANTEAFF.

At least ten counts were recorded for this clonotype. V and J are TRBV12-3 or TRBV12-4 and TRBJ2-3; D call uncertain. Trimming removed 7 bases at V and 0 bases at J, with 14 bases between. This CDR3 contains 15 residues. This chain's CDR3 is CASTPLGLSTDTQYF. The CDR3 DNA reads as TGTGCCAGCACCCCCCTAGGGCTTAGCACAGATACGCAGTATTTT.

There are many counts of this clonotype. The V call is TRBV12-3 or TRBV12-4, the J call TRBJ2-5; D remains ambiguous. This CDR3 is built from 18 residues. Deletions cut 3 bases from V and 2 bases from J, with 22 bases between. CDR3 nucleotide sequence: TGTGCCAGCAGTTTTAAGTCAGCAGGTGGTGGGCCTCAAGAGACCCAGTACTTC. This encodes CASSFKSAGGGPQETQYF.

For the CDR3, the DNA is TGTGCCAGCAGCTTGCGGGCAGGGGCCTACGAGCAGTACGTC. This sequence encodes CASSLRAGAYEQYV. V usage is TRBV7-8 and J usage is TRBJ2-7; TRBD1 might be the D (6 bases). Germline V lookup: CDR1 SGHVS, CDR2 FQNEAQ. V lost 3 bases to trimming and J lost 2 bases, with 11 bases between them. The CDR3 has 14 residues.

Details on this clonotype: The CDR3 does not end in the conserved phenylalanine or tryptophan, so this is likely a read error. The chain recombines TRBV29-1 with TRBJ2-4, with 9 nucleotides matching TRBD1. CDR3 length: 15 residues. J gave up 1 base and V 7 bases, and 8 bases lay outside the gene matches. In germline, CDR1 is SQVTM, CDR2 ANQGSEA. The CDR3 DNA follows: TGCAGCGGAACCGGGACAGGGAGGGCCAAAAACATTCAGTACATC. Protein: CSGTGTGRAKNIQYI.

CDR3 DNA sequence: TGTGCCAGTAGTGTCGAATGGCGGGGCGCCCGAAACACTGAAGCTTTCTTT. Translation gives CASSVEWRGARNTEAFF. V is TRBV19 and J is TRBJ1-1; TRBD1 is a possible D gene (5 bases). Germline V lookup: CDR1 LNHDA, CDR2 SQIVND (reference sequence). V dropped 5 bases and J dropped 2 bases, with 21 bases sitting between them. This CDR3 region has 17 residues.

Many counts were recorded for this clonotype. The chain links TRBV12-3 or TRBV12-4 to TRBJ1-2; D call uncertain. V was trimmed by 3 bases and J by 4 bases, leaving 12 bases between them. The CDR3 runs to 14 residues. The DNA for the CDR3 is TGTGCCAGCAGTTTTGACCCACGGACCTATGGCTACACCTTC. Encoded protein: CASSFDPRTYGYTF.